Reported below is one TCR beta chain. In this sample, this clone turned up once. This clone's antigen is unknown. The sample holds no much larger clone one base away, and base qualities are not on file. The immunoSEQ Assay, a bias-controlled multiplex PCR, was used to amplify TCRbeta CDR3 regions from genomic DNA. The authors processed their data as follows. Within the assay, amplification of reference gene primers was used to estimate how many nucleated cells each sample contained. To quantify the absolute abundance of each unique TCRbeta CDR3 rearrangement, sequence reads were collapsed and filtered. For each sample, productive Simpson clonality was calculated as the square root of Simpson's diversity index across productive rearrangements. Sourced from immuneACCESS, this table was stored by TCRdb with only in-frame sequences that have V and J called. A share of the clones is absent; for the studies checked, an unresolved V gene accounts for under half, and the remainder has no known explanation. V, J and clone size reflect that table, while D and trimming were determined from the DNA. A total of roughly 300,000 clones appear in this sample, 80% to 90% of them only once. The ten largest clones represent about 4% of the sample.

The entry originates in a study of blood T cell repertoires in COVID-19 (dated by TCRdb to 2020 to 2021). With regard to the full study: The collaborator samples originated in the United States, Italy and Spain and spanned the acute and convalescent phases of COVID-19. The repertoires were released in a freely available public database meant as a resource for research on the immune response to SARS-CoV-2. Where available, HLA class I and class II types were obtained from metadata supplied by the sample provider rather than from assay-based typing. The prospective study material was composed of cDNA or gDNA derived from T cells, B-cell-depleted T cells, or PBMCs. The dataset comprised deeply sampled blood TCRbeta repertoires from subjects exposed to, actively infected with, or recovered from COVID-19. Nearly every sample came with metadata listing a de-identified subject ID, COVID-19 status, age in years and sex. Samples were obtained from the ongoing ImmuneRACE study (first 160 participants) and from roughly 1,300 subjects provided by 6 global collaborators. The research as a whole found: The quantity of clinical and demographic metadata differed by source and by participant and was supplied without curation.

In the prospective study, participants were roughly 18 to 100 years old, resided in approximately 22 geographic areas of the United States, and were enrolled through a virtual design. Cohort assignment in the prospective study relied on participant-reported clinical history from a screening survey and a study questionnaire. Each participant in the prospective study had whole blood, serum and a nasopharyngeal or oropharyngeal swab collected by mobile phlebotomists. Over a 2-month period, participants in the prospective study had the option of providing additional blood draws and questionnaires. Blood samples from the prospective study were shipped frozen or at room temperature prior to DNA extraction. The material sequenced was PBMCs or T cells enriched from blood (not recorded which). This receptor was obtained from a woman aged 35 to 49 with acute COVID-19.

The CDR3 reads as follows: CASSLQGRNTEAFF. Read as DNA, the sequence is TGTGCCAGCAGCTTACAGGGGAGGAACACTGAAGCTTTCTTT. The chain uses TRBV5-4 and TRBJ1-1, with TRBD1 matching 7 junction bases. Via the germline V gene (reference sequence), CDR1 is SGHNT and CDR2 YYREEE. Compared with germline, V lacks 2 bases and J lacks 1 base; bases without a gene match: 2. The CDR3 runs 14 amino acids, cysteine and phenylalanine included. The kept DNA is CDR3 alone, 42 bases in frame from the first base.